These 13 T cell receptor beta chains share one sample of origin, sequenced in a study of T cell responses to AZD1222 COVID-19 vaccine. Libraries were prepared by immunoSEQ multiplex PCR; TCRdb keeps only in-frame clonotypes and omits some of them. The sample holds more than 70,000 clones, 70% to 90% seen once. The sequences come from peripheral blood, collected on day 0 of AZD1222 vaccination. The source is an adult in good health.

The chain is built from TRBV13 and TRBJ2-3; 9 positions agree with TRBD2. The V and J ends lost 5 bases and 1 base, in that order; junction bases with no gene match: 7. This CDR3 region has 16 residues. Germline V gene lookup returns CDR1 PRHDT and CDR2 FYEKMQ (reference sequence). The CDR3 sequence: CASSPQAGGRTDTQYF. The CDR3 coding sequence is TGTGCCAGCAGCCCCCAAGCGGGAGGCCGCACAGATACGCAGTATTTT.

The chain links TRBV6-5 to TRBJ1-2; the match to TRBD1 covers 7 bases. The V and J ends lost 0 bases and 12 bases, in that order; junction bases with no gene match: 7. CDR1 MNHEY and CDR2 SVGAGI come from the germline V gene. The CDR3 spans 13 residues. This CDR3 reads CASSYSTGRIDTF. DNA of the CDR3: TGTGCCAGCAGTTACTCGACAGGGAGGATTGACACCTTC.

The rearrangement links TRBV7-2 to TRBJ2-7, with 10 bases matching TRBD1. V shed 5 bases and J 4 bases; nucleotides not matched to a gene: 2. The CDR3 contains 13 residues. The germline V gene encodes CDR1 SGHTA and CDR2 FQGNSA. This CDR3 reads CASSRDRGYEQYF. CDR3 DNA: TGTGCCAGCAGCCGGGACAGGGGTTACGAGCAGTACTTC. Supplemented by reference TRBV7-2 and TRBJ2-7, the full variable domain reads GAGVSQSPSNKVTEKGKDVELRCDPISGHTALYWYRQSLGQGLEFLIYFQGNSAPDKSGLPSDRFSAERTGGSVSTLTIQRTQQEDSAVYLCASSRDRGYEQYFGPGTRLTVT.

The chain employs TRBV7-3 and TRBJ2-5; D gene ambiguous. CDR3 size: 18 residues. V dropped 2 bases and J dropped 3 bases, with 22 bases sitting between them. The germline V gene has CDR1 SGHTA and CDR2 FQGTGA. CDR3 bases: TGTGCCAGCAGCTTACGGGCTGGTTCGGCAGTAGCCAAAGAGACCCAGTACTTC. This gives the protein CASSLRAGSAVAKETQYF.

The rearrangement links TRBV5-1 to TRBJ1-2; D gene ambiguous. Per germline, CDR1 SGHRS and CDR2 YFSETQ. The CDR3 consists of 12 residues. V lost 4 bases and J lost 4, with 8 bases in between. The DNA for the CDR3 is TGCGCCAGCAGCGCGGGATCCTATGGCTACACCTTC. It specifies CASSAGSYGYTF.

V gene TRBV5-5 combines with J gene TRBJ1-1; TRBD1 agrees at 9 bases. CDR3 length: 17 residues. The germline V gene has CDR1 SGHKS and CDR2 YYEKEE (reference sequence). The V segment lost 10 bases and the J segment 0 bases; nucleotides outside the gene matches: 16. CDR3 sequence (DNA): TGTGCCTCCCGCCTGACCGGGACAGGGACGTTGAACACTGAAGCTTTCTTT. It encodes CASRLTGTGTLNTEAFF. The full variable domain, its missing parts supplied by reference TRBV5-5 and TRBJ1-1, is DAGVTQSPTHLIKTRGQQVTLRCSPISGHKSVSWYQQVLGQGPQFIFQYYEKEERGRGNFPDRFSARQFPNYSSELNVNALLLGDSALYLCASRLTGTGTLNTEAFFGQGTRLTVV.

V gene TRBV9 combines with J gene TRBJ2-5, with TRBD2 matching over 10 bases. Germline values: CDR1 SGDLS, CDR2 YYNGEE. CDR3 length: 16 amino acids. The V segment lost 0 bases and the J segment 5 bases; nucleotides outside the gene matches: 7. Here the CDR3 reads CASSVGNSGGSETQYF. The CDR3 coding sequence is TGTGCCAGCAGCGTAGGAAATAGCGGGGGGTCGGAGACCCAGTACTTC.

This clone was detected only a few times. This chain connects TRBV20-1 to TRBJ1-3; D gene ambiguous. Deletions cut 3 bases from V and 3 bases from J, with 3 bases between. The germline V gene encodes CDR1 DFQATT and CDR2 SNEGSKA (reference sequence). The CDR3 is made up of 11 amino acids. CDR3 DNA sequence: TGCAGTGCTAGTCATGGAAACACCATATATTTT. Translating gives CSASHGNTIYF.

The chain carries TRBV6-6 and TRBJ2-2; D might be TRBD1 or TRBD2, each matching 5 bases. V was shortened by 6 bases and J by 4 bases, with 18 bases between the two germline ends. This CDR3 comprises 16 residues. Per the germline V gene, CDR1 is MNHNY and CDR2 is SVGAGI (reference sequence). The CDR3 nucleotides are TGTGCCAGCAGCCGATCGGGGCAGGTTCGCACCGGGGAGCTGTTTTTT. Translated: CASSRSGQVRTGELFF.

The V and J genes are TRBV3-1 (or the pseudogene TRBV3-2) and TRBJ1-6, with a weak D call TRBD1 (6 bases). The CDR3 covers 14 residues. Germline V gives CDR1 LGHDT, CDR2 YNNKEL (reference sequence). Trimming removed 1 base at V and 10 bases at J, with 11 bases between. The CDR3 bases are TGTGCCAGCAGCCAAGGGACAGTGTTATCACCCCTCCACTTT. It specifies CASSQGTVLSPLHF.

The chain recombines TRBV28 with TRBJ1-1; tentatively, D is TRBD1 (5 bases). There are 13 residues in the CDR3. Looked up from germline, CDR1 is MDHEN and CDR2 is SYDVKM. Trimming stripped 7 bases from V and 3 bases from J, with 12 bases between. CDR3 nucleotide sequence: TGTGCCAGCATTTTTACGACAGACACTGAAGCTTTCTTT. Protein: CASIFTTDTEAFF.

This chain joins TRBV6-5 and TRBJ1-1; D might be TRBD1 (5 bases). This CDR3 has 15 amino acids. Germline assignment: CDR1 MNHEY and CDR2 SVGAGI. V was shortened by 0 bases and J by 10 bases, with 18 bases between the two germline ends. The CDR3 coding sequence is TGTGCCAGCAGTTACTCGACAGCGAAAAGCAATTCAGCTTTCTTT. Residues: CASSYSTAKSNSAFF.

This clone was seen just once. This CDR3 reads CASSYEGLIWDEQFF. The DNA of the CDR3 is TGTGCCAGCAGTTACGAGGGACTGATTTGGGATGAGCAGTTCTTC. V gene TRBV6-5 combines with J gene TRBJ2-1; maybe TRBD2 (6 bases). In germline, CDR1 is MNHEY, CDR2 SVGAGI. The CDR3 covers 15 residues. V lost 2 bases to trimming and J lost 8 bases, with 16 bases between them.